The rows below give T cell receptor beta chains drawn from one sample of a study of blood T cell repertoires in COVID-19. Here immunoSEQ multiplex PCR was the method, and the copy in TCRdb shows in-frame clones only, minus some. Of 180,000 or so clones in the sample, around 89% were seen once. The sequenced sample consisted of peripheral blood. These receptor sequences come from a man aged 50-59 years with acute or convalescent COVID-19. Both conserved end residues are part of each CDR3. A D gene is named only where the DNA matches it firmly.

D: TRBD2; J: TRBJ2-7; V: TRBV7-9; CDR3: CASSDGTRFHEQYF; DNA: TGTGCCAGCAGCGACGGGACTAGGTTCCACGAGCAGTACTTC
D: .; J: TRBJ2-6; V: TRBV6-5; CDR3: CASSYTSSGANVLTF; DNA: TGTGCCAGCAGCTACACCTCGAGTGGGGCCAACGTCCTGACTTTC
D: TRBD2; J: TRBJ2-1; V: TRBV5-8; CDR3: CASSSHNELAGGEQFF; DNA: TGTGCCAGCAGCTCCCACAACGAACTAGCGGGAGGTGAGCAGTTCTTC
D: .; J: TRBJ1-1; V: TRBV6-5; CDR3: CASSYVPGTEAFF; DNA: TGTGCCAGCAGTTATGTTCCGGGGACTGAAGCTTTCTTT
D: TRBD1; J: TRBJ1-2; V: TRBV6-5; CDR3: CASSSVGQGYGYTF; DNA: TGTGCCAGCAGTTCTGTCGGACAGGGGTATGGCTACACCTTC
D: .; J: TRBJ1-4; V: TRBV4-3; CDR3: CASREGGGSNEKLFF; DNA: TGCGCCAGCCGGGAGGGTGGCGGTTCTAATGAAAAACTGTTTTTT
D: TRBD2; J: TRBJ2-3; V: TRBV18; CDR3: CASSPIAGATDTQYF; DNA: TGTGCCAGCTCACCCATAGCGGGGGCCACAGATACGCAGTATTTT
D: TRBD1; J: TRBJ1-4; V: TRBV5-1; CDR3: CASSLGGQGFEKLFF; DNA: TGCGCCAGCAGCTTGGGGGGACAGGGTTTCGAAAAACTGTTTTTT
D: .; J: TRBJ1-1; V: TRBV19; CDR3: CASIKTGYTEAFF; DNA: TGTGCCAGTATTAAAACAGGGTACACTGAAGCTTTCTTT
D: .; J: TRBJ2-1; V: TRBV6-2/TRBV6-3; CDR3: CASSRAGATYNEQFF; DNA: TGTGCCAGCAGTAGAGCGGGTGCTACCTACAATGAGCAGTTCTTC
D: TRBD1; J: TRBJ1-5; V: TRBV7-2; CDR3: CASSPDRAQPQHF; DNA: TGTGCCAGCAGTCCTGACAGGGCCCAGCCCCAGCATTTT
D: .; J: TRBJ1-6; V: TRBV7-8; CDR3: CASSLGGRSTNSPLHF; DNA: TGTGCCAGCAGCTTAGGGGGCAGATCGACTAATTCACCCCTCCACTTT
D: TRBD1; J: TRBJ2-2; V: TRBV24-1; CDR3: CATSDPTVRQGAGELFF; DNA: TGTGCCACCAGTGATCCTACCGTGAGACAGGGGGCCGGGGAGCTGTTTTTT